What follows are 21 T cell receptor beta chains derived from one specimen sequenced in a study of T cells in Graves' hyperthyroidism and ophthalmopathy. RNA transcripts gave rise to amplified TCR beta CDR3 regions. A set of HTBI primers served as the primers for a first-round RT-PCR of the TCR CDR3. Via MiXCR, TCRdb re-called the multiplex PCR reads, giving one row per CDR3 protein. The profile covers about 570,000 distinct CDR3 sequences, with 40% to 55% appearing a single time and over 15% taken by the ten largest. The sample was peripheral blood or thyroid tissue (not recorded which). These receptors were obtained from an adult woman with Graves' disease, either hyperthyroidism or ophthalmopathy (not recorded which).

At least ten counts were recorded for this clonotype. V and J are TRBV14 and TRBJ1-6; possible D gene TRBD1, 5 bases. This CDR3 has 15 amino acids. The V gene lost 1 base and the J gene lost 9 bases, with 13 bases spanning the gap. CDR1 and CDR2 from the germline V gene are SGHDN and FVKESK. The CDR3 coding sequence is TGTGCCAGCAGCCAAGGAGAGGCAGGGTTTTCACCCCTCCACTTT. Its protein is CASSQGEAGFSPLHF.

This clonotype is a singleton in its sample. Germline and junction disagree at one end, which may indicate a read error. V usage is TRBV4-2 and J usage is TRBJ2-7; the D call may be TRBD1 or TRBD2 (5 bases each). This CDR3 has 17 amino acids. CDR1 is LGHNA and CDR2 is YNFKEQ in the germline V gene. The CDR3 reads CASSHLYGAGSSYGQYF. CDR3 bases: TGTGCCAGCAGCCACCTCTACGGGGCAGGTAGTAGCTACGGGCAGTACTTC.

This chain joins TRBV5-4 and TRBJ1-1, with D hard to call. Germline V CDR1 and CDR2: SGHNT, YYREEE (reference sequence). The germline V and J ends were trimmed by 0 bases and 9 bases, with 15 bases remaining between them. The CDR3 extends over 14 amino acids. CDR3 in amino acids: CASSLGVVGTKAFF. CDR3 coding DNA: TGTGCCAGCAGCTTGGGGGTAGTGGGCACAAAAGCTTTCTTT.

The chain has TRBV12-3 or TRBV12-4 and TRBJ1-1, with D tentatively TRBD1 (5 bases). This CDR3 is 13 amino acids long. Between the trimmed V and J ends, which lost 5 bases and 7 bases, there was a span of 14 bases. The CDR3 nucleotides read TGTGCCAGCAGTATACAGGACGACAATGAAGCTTTCTTT. Residues: CASSIQDDNEAFF.

This clonotype was counted at least ten times. The V gene is TRBV12-5, the J gene TRBJ1-2; TRBD1 aligns across 8 bases. The CDR3 sequence is 16 residues long. Germline trimming cut 5 bases from V and 4 bases from J; bases unmatched to any gene: 12. Per the germline V gene, CDR1 is LGHNT and CDR2 is FRNRAP. CDR3 sequence: CASGPSQGALGYGYTF. The CDR3 bases are TGTGCTAGTGGTCCATCCCAGGGGGCGCTGGGCTATGGCTACACCTTC.

The chain employs TRBV10-2 and TRBJ2-2; 8 bases line up with TRBD2. The CDR3 contains 14 residues. The trim removed 6 bases at V and 7 bases at J, leaving 7 bases unmatched. Germline V lookup: CDR1 WSHSY, CDR2 SAAADI. Here the CDR3 DNA reads TGCGCCAGCAGGGACAGTCTAGCGGGCGGGGAGCTGTTTTTT. Translated, it gives CASRDSLAGGELFF.

The chain carries TRBV2 and TRBJ2-7; a possible D gene is TRBD1 (8 bases). The germline V and J ends were trimmed by 6 bases and 7 bases, with 19 bases remaining between them. CDR3 length: 14 amino acids. The V gene's germline CDR1 is SNHLY and CDR2 FYNNEI. The CDR3 protein is CASRADREGTEQYF. In DNA, the CDR3 is TGTGCCAGCAGGGCGGACAGGGAGGGGACTGAGCAGTACTTC.

This clonotype was recorded many times. The rearrangement joins TRBV2 to TRBJ1-5; TRBD1 is a possible D gene (6 bases). Germline values: CDR1 SNHLY, CDR2 FYNNEI. V was trimmed by 2 bases and J by 4 bases, leaving 6 bases between them. CDR3 length: 13 amino acids. The CDR3 sequence: CASSETGNQPQHF. In nucleotides, the CDR3 is TGTGCCAGCAGTGAAACAGGGAATCAGCCCCAGCATTTT.

This chain connects TRBV7-9 to TRBJ1-1; D is ambiguous. V was pared by 4 bases and J by 5 bases, with 14 bases between. CDR3 length: 14 amino acids. Germline values: CDR1 SEHNR, CDR2 FQNEAQ (reference sequence). CDR3 in DNA: TGTGCCAGCAGCTCCGCCGGGCGAAAGACTGAAGCTTTCTTT. As protein: CASSSAGRKTEAFF.

This clonotype was observed at least ten times. The gene calls are TRBV20-1 and TRBJ2-7; unclear D gene. CDR1 is DFQATT and CDR2 is SNEGSKA in the germline V gene (reference sequence). The V and J ends lost 6 bases and 9 bases respectively, with 18 bases between them. This CDR3 contains 12 residues. CDR3 residues: CSAGRRQIGQYF. Written as DNA, the CDR3 is TGCAGTGCCGGCCGGCGACAAATTGGGCAGTACTTC.

This chain links TRBV27 with TRBJ2-5; a weak D match, TRBD2 (5 bases). V shed 4 bases and J shed 5 bases, with 14 bases lying between them. This CDR3 has 14 amino acids. Per germline, CDR1 MNHEY and CDR2 SMNVEV (reference sequence). Here the CDR3 DNA reads TGTGCCAGCAGTTGGACTCTAAATGGGGAGACCCAGTACTTC. Protein product: CASSWTLNGETQYF.

Remarks on this clonotype: This CDR3 fails to terminate in the conserved phenylalanine or tryptophan, so it likely reflects a read error. The limits of the CDR3 on the DNA are not certain, so only TCRdb's listed CDR3 is given. The genes are TRBV20-1 and TRBJ2-6; TRBD1 is the table's D call and was not checked against the DNA. Per germline, CDR1 DFQATT and CDR2 SNEGSKA (reference sequence). Both ends counted, the CDR3 spans 9 residues. CDR3 region: CSARVPDST.

Comments on this clonotype: The junction departs from the called germline gene at one end, perhaps through a read error. This chain uses TRBV23-1 with TRBJ1-1; 7 nucleotides line up with TRBD1. TRBV23-1 has ORF status, its function being uncertain. The CDR3 spans 12 residues. The CDR3 DNA sequence: TGTGCCAGCAGTCCTGACAGGGCGTTCGCTTTCTTT. Encoded protein: CASSPDRAFAFF.

This clonotype was picked up a small number of times. The chain links TRBV18 to TRBJ1-1; a possible D gene is TRBD1 (5 bases). The germline V gene has CDR1 KGHSH and CDR2 LQKENI. Deletions cut 3 bases from V and 3 bases from J, with 14 bases between. This CDR3 comprises 15 residues. CDR3 amino acids: CASSPSQGVHTEAFF. The CDR3 DNA sequence: TGTGCCAGCTCACCGTCGCAGGGAGTTCACACTGAAGCTTTCTTT.

The V call is TRBV20-1, the J call TRBJ2-5; 8 bases match TRBD1. Trimming removed 3 bases from V and 5 bases from J; junction bases left unmatched: 2. Germline V gives CDR1 DFQATT, CDR2 SNEGSKA (reference sequence). The CDR3 is made up of 12 amino acids. The CDR3 protein is CSARDRDETQYF. Here the CDR3 DNA reads TGCAGTGCTAGGGACAGGGATGAGACCCAGTACTTC.

This clonotype was observed at least ten times. The chain links TRBV3-1 to TRBJ1-4; D perhaps matches TRBD1 (5 bases). The CDR3 loop spans 13 amino acids. Germline lookup yields CDR1 LGHDT and CDR2 YNNKEL (reference sequence). Deletions cut 4 bases from V and 6 bases from J, with 9 bases between. DNA of the CDR3: TGTGCCAGCAGCCTATCGGGGGATGAAAAACTGTTTTTT. The encoded protein is CASSLSGDEKLFF.

There are many counts of this clonotype. The gene calls are TRBV29-1 and TRBJ1-1, with a possible D match to TRBD1 (5 bases). Trimming pared 5 bases from V and 4 bases from J, leaving 11 bases between. Per germline, CDR1 SQVTM and CDR2 ANQGSEA. The CDR3 extends over 12 amino acids. The CDR3 coding sequence is TGCAGCGTTCGCAGGGTACGCACTGAAGCTTTCTTT. Amino acid sequence: CSVRRVRTEAFF.

There are many counts of this clonotype. V and J are TRBV11-3 and TRBJ1-1; no firm D call. The CDR3 is 10 amino acids. The V gene lost 5 bases and the J gene lost 3 bases, with 1 base spanning the gap. Germline lookup yields CDR1 SGHNT and CDR2 YENEEA. The CDR3 region is CASSDTEAFF. CDR3 in DNA: TGTGCCAGCAGCGACACTGAAGCTTTCTTT.

This clonotype was picked up many times. The rearrangement uses TRBV20-1 and TRBJ1-1, with a possible D match to TRBD1 (6 bases). Germline loops: CDR1 DFQATT, CDR2 SNEGSKA (reference sequence). This CDR3 is built from 15 residues. V was cut by 3 bases and J by 1 base, with 15 bases left in between. The CDR3 here is CSARLPDSRNTEAFF. CDR3 in DNA: TGCAGTGCTAGGCTACCGGACAGTCGGAACACTGAAGCTTTCTTT.

This clonotype has a handful of counts. The V call is TRBV7-6, the J call TRBJ1-5; the D gene is possibly TRBD1 (5 bases). The CDR3 contains 15 residues. The germline V gene has CDR1 SGHVS and CDR2 FNYEAQ. Trimming removed 4 bases from V and 6 bases from J, with 16 bases in between. The CDR3 region is CASSSGAGKGQPQHF. The CDR3 DNA sequence: TGTGCCAGCAGCTCCGGGGCGGGGAAGGGTCAGCCCCAGCATTTT.

The sample holds many counts of this clonotype. This rearrangement joins TRBV6-5 to TRBJ1-5; D uncertain. The germline gives CDR1 MNHEY, CDR2 SVGAGI. Trimming stripped 2 bases from V and 3 bases from J, with 5 bases between. This CDR3 is built from 13 residues. The DNA of the CDR3 is TGTGCCAGCAGTTACGGGCTCAATCAGCCCCAGCATTTT. Protein product: CASSYGLNQPQHF.